This T cell receptor beta chain was retrieved from a study of blood T cell repertoires in COVID-19. The overall study: Both acute and convalescent COVID-19 samples were obtained from the United States, Italy and Spain.

Germline CDR1 is SQVTM and CDR2 is ANQGSEA. CDR3 length: 12 amino acids. Between the trimmed V and J ends, which lost 4 bases and 3 bases, there was a span of 9 bases. The method was immunoSEQ multiplex PCR; TCRdb's version includes in-frame clones alone and lacks a portion of them. Here the sample spans tens of thousands of clones, over 75% being singletons. Sequenced: peripheral blood. This receptor was obtained from a man aged 65 to 79 with acute or convalescent COVID-19. This chain joins TRBV29-1 and TRBJ1-2, with no clear D. The CDR3 nucleotides are TGCAGCGTTGTTTGGCAGGACTATGGCTACACCTTC. It yields the protein CSVVWQDYGYTF.